What follows describes a single T cell receptor beta chain. This entry comes from a study of blood T cell repertoires in COVID-19. In the study overall: Both acute and convalescent COVID-19 samples were obtained from the United States, Italy and Spain.

Only in-frame clones appear in the TCRdb table, and some are missing; sequencing was by immunoSEQ multiplex PCR. The sample contains roughly 220,000 clones, approximately 86% of which appear only once. V was shortened by 1 base and J by 3 bases, with 13 bases between the two germline ends. Germline values: CDR1 MNHEY, CDR2 SMNVEV (reference sequence). The CDR3 has 15 amino acids. The chain carries TRBV27 and TRBJ2-7, with D perhaps TRBD2 (5 bases). The sequence derives from a woman aged 50 to 60 with acute COVID-19. Sequenced material: PBMCs or T cells enriched from blood (not recorded which). Written as DNA, the CDR3 is TGTGCCAGCAGTTTATTGTCTAGCCGTGGCTACGAGCAGTACTTC. It translates to CASSLLSSRGYEQYF.